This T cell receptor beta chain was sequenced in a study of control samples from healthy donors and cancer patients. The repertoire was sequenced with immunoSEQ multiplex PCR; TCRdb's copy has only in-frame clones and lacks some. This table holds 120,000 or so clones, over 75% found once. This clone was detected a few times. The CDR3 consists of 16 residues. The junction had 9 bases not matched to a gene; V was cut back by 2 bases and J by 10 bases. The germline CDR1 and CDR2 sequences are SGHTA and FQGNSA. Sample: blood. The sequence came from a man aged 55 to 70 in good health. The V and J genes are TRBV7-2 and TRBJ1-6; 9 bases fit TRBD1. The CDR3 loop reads CASSLTDRGLYSPLHF. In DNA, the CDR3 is TGTGCCAGCAGCTTAACCGACAGGGGGTTATACTCACCCCTCCACTTT.